One sample yielded the 4 T cell receptor beta chains listed below, sequenced in a study of T cell changes during pregnancy in multiple sclerosis. The method was immunoSEQ multiplex PCR; TCRdb's version includes in-frame clones alone and lacks a portion of them. The repertoire consists of about 100,000 clones, with around nine tenths occurring once and the leading ten covering more than 0.95%. The source was peripheral blood, collected in the second trimester of pregnancy. These receptors all stem from a female donor with multiple sclerosis, enrolled in a pregnancy study.

This clone was detected only once. The rearrangement links TRBV4-1 to TRBJ2-3; D is perhaps TRBD2 (7 bases). This CDR3 has 15 amino acids. Trimming took 3 bases from V and 2 from J, leaving 12 bases between them. Germline CDR1 MGHRA, CDR2 YSYEKL. The CDR3 coding sequence is TGCGCCAGCAGCCAGGATCGGGGGGCCACAGATACGCAGTATTTT. Its translation is CASSQDRGATDTQYF.

CDR3 sequence: CASSFPLFREETQYF. The CDR3 DNA is TGTGCCAGCAGCTTCCCCCTCTTCAGGGAAGAGACCCAGTACTTC. The rearrangement links TRBV7-2 to TRBJ2-5; tentative D call: TRBD1 (5 bases). V dropped 3 bases and J dropped 3 bases, with 14 bases sitting between them. Per the germline V gene, CDR1 is SGHTA and CDR2 is FQGNSA. The CDR3 runs 15 residues.

The chain couples TRBV10-1 to TRBJ2-3; a possible D gene is TRBD1 (6 bases). CDR3 length equals 17 residues. V was trimmed by 0 bases and J by 1 base, leaving 14 bases between them. The germline gives CDR1 WNHNN, CDR2 SYGVQD (reference sequence). The CDR3 protein is CASSESPPGTRTDTQYF. The DNA for the CDR3 is TGCGCCAGCAGTGAGTCACCCCCCGGGACACGCACAGATACGCAGTATTTT.

This rearrangement joins TRBV28 to TRBJ2-2, with 8 bases identical to TRBD2. Germline CDR1 is MDHEN and CDR2 is SYDVKM. The CDR3 contains 17 residues. With V trimmed by 4 bases and J by 0 bases, 7 bases remained unmatched. The CDR3 sequence: CASSSPLGLANTGELFF. The CDR3 DNA reads as TGTGCCAGCAGTTCGCCTCTGGGACTAGCGAACACCGGGGAGCTGTTTTTT.